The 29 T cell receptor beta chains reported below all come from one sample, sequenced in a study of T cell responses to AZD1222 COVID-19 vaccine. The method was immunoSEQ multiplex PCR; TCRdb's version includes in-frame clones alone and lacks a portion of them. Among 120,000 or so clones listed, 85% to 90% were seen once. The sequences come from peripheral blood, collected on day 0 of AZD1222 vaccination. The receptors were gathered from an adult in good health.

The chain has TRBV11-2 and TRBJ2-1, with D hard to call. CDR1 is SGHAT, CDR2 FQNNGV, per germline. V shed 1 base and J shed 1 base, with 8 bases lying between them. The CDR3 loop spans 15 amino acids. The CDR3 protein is CASSLGHMSYNEQFF. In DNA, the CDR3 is TGTGCCAGCAGCTTAGGGCACATGTCCTACAATGAGCAGTTCTTC.

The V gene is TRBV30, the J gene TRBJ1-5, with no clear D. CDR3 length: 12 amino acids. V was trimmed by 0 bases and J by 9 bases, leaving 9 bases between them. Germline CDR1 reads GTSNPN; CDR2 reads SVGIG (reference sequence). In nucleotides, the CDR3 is TGTGCCTGGAGTGTTGGAATCGGGCCCCAGCATTTT. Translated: CAWSVGIGPQHF.

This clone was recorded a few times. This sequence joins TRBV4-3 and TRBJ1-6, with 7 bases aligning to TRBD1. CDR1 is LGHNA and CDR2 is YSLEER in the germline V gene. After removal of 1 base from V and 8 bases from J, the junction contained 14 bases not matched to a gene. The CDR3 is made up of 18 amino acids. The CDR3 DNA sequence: TGCGCCAGCAGCCAAGTCCCTTCCGGACAGGCGAGCTATTCACCCCTCCACTTT. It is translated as CASSQVPSGQASYSPLHF.

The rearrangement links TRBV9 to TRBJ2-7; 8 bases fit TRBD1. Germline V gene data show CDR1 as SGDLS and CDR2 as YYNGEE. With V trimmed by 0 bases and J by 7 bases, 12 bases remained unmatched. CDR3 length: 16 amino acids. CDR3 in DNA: TGTGCCAGCAGCGTAGATGGATCATCCAGGGGGCGGGAGCAGTACTTC. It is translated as CASSVDGSSRGREQYF. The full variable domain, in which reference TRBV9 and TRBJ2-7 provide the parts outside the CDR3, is DSGVTQTPKHLITATGQRVTLRCSPRSGDLSVYWYQQSLDQGLQFLIQYYNGEERAKGNILERFSAQQFPDLHSELNLSSLELGDSALYFCASSVDGSSRGREQYFGPGTRLTVT.

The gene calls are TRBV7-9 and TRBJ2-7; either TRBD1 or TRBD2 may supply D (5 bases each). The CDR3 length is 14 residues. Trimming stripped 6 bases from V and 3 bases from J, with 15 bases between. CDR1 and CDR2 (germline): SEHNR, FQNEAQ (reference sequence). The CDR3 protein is CASSSPGAGYEQYF. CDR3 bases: TGTGCCAGCAGTAGCCCTGGGGCGGGCTACGAGCAGTACTTC.

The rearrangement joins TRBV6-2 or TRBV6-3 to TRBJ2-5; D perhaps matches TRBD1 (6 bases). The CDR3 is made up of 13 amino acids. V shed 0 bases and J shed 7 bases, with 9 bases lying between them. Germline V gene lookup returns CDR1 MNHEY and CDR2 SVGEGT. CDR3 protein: CASSYSGARTQYF. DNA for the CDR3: TGTGCCAGCAGTTACTCGGGGGCTAGGACCCAGTACTTC.

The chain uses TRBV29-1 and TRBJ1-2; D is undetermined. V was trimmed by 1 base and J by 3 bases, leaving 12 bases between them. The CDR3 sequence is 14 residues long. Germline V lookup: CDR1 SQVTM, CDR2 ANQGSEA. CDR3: CSVEARAVDYGYTF. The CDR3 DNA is TGCAGCGTTGAAGCGAGAGCAGTCGACTATGGCTACACCTTC. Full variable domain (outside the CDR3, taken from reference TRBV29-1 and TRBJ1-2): SAVISQKPSRDICQRGTSLTIQCQVDSQVTMMFWYRQQPGQSLTLIATANQGSEATYESGFVIDKFPISRPNLTFSTLTVSNMSPEDSSIYLCSVEARAVDYGYTFGSGTRLTVV.

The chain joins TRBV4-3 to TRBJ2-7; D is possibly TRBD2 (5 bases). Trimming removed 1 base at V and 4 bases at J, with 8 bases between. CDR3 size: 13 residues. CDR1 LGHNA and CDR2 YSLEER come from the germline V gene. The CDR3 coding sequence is TGCGCCAGCAGCCAAGGGGCGGGTTACGAGCAGTACTTC. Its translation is CASSQGAGYEQYF.

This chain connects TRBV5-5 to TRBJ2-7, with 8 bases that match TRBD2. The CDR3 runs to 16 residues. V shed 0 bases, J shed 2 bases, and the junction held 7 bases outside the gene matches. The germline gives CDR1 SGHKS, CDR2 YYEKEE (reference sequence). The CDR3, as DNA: TGTGCCAGCAGCTTGGTCCGTTACGGGGGGGCCTACGAGCAGTACTTC. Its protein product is CASSLVRYGGAYEQYF.

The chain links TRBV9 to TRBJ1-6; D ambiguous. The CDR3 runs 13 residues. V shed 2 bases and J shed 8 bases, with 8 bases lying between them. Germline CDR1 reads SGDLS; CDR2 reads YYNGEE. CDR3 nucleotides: TGTGCCAGCAGCGTTAAGGGAGATTCACCCCTCCACTTT. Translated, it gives CASSVKGDSPLHF.

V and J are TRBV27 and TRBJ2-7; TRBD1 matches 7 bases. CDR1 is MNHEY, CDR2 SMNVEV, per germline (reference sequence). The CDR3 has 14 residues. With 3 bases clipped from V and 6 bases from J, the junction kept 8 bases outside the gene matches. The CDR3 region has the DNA TGTGCCAGCAGTTTCCTCACAGGGGCCCCCGAGCAGTACTTC. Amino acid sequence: CASSFLTGAPEQYF.

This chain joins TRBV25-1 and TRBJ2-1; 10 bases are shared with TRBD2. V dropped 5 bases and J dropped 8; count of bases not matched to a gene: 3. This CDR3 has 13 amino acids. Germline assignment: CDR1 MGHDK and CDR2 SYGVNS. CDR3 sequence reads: CASSLAGAHEQFF. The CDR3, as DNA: TGTGCCAGCAGTCTAGCGGGAGCCCATGAGCAGTTCTTC.

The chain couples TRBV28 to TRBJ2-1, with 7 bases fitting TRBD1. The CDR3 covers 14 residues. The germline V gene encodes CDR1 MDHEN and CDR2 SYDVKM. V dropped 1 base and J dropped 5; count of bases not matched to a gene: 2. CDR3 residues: CASSLLRGHNEQFF. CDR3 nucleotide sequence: TGTGCCAGCAGTTTATTAAGGGGGCACAATGAGCAGTTCTTC.

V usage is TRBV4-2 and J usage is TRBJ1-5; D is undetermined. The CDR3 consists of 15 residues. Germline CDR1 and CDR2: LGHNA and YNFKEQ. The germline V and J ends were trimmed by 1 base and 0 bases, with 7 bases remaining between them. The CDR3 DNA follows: TGTGCCAGCAGCCAAGCTGAGGGTAGCAATCAGCCCCAGCATTTT. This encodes CASSQAEGSNQPQHF.

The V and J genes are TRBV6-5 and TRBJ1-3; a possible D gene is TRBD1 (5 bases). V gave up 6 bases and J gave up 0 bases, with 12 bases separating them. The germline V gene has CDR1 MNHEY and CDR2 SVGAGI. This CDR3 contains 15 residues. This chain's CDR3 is CASRPGTDSGNTIYF. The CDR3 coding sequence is TGTGCCAGCAGGCCTGGGACGGACTCTGGAAACACCATATATTTT.

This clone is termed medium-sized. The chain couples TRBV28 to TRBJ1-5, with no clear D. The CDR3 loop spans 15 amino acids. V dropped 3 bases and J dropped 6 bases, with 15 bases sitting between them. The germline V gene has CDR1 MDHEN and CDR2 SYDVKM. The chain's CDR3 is CASSFWTIAPQPQHF. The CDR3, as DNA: TGTGCCAGCAGTTTTTGGACCATCGCCCCTCAGCCCCAGCATTTT.

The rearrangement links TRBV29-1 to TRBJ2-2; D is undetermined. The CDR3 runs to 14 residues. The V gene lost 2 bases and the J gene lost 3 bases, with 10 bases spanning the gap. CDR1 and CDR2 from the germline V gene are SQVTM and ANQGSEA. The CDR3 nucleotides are TGCAGCGTTGAATCCAGGCCTTACACCGGGGAGCTGTTTTTT. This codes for CSVESRPYTGELFF.

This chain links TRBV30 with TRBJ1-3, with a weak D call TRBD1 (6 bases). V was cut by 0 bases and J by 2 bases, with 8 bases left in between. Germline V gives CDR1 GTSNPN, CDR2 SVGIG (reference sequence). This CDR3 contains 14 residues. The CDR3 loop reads CAWSVSGAGNTIYF. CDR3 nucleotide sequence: TGTGCCTGGAGTGTCTCAGGGGCTGGAAACACCATATATTTT.

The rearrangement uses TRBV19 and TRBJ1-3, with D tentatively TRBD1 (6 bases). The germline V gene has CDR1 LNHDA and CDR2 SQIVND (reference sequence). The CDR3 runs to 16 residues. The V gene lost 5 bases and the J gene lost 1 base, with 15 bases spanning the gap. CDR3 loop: CASSPDSGVSGNTIYF. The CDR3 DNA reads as TGTGCCAGTAGTCCGGACAGTGGGGTATCTGGAAACACCATATATTTT.

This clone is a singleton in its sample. CDR3 in amino acids: CASSSPSSGRAGELFF. Written as DNA, the CDR3 is TGTGCCAGCAGCTCCCCTAGTAGCGGGAGGGCCGGGGAGCTGTTTTTT. The chain uses TRBV13 and TRBJ2-2, with 11 positions matching TRBD2. J was trimmed by 6 bases and V by 4 bases; bases with no gene match: 7. This CDR3 has 16 residues. The germline CDR1 and CDR2 sequences are PRHDT and FYEKMQ (reference sequence).

The CDR3 spells CASSGVGRGAGNTIYF. The CDR3 DNA is TGTGCCAGCAGCGGGGTGGGAAGGGGTGCTGGAAACACCATATATTTT. The chain combines TRBV9 with TRBJ1-3, with a weak D call TRBD1 (5 bases). The CDR3 contains 16 residues. The V end lost 3 bases, the J end lost 2 bases, and 15 bases lay between the germline ends. CDR1 is SGDLS, CDR2 YYNGEE, per germline.

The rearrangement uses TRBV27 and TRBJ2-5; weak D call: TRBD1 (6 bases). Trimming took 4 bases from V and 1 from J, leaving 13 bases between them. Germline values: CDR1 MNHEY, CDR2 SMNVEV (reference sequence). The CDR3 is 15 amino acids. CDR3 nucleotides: TGTGCCAGCAGTTCGCACAGGGCCTCCCAAGAGACCCAGTACTTC. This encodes CASSSHRASQETQYF.

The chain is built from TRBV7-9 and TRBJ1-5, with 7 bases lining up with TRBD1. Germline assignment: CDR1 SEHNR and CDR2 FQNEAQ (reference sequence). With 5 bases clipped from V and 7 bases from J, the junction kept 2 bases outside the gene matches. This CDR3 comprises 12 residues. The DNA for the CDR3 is TGTGCCAGCAGCCTAGGGGGCCAGCCCCAGCATTTT. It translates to CASSLGGQPQHF.

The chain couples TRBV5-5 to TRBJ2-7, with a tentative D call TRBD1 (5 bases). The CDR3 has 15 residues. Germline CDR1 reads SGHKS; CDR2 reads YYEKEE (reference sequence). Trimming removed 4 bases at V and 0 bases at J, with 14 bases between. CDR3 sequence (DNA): TGTGCCAGCAGCCCTCATCAGGGTTACTCCTACGAGCAGTACTTC. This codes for CASSPHQGYSYEQYF.

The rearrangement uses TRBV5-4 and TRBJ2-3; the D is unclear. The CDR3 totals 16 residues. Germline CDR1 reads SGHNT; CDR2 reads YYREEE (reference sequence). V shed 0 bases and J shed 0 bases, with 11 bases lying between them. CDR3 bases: TGTGCCAGCAGCTTGGCCGGCGATTTGAGCACAGATACGCAGTATTTT. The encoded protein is CASSLAGDLSTDTQYF.

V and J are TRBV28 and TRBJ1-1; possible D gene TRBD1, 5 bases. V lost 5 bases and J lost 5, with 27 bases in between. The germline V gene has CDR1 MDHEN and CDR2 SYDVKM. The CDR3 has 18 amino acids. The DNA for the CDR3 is TGTGCCAGCAGTCCCGCGCAGGGTGGGGGGAAACGATGGACTGAAGCTTTCTTT. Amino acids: CASSPAQGGGKRWTEAFF.

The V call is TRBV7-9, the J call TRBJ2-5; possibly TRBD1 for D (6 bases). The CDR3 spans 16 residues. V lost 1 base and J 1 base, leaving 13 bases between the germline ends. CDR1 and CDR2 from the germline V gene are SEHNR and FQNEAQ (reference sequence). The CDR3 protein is CASSLGSGAGQETQYF. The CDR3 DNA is TGTGCCAGCAGCTTAGGGTCAGGGGCAGGCCAAGAGACCCAGTACTTC.

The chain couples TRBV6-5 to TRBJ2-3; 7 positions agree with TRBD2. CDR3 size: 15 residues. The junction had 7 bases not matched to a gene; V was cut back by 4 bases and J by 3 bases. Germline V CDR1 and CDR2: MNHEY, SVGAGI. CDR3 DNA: TGTGCCAGCAGTTTAGGCGGGGGAAAAACAGATACGCAGTATTTT. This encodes CASSLGGGKTDTQYF.

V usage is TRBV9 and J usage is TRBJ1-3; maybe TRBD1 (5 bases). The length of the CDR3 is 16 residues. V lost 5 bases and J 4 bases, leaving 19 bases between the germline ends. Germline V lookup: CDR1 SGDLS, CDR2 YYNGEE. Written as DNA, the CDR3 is TGTGCCAGCAGTTCAGGAGGGGAGGTGAGGGGAAACACCATATATTTT. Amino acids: CASSSGGEVRGNTIYF.